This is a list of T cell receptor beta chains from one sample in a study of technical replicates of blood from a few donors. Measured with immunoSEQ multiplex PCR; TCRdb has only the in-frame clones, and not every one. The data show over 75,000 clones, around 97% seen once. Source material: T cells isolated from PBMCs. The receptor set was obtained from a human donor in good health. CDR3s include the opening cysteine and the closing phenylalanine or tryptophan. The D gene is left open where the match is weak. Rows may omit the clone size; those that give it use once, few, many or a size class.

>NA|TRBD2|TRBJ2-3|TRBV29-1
CSVGSGAGGTDTQYF
TGCAGCGTTGGGTCCGGGGCGGGGGGCACAGATACGCAGTATTTT
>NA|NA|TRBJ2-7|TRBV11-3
CASSLDGGKSYEQYF
TGTGCCAGCAGCTTAGACGGCGGGAAGTCCTACGAGCAGTACTTC
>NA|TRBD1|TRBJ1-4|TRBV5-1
CASSWKPDREIREKLFF
TGCGCCAGCAGCTGGAAACCAGACAGGGAGATACGGGAAAAACTGTTTTTT
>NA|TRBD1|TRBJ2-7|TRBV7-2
CASSLRGTEDEQYF
TGTGCCAGCAGCCTAAGGGGGACAGAGGACGAGCAGTACTTC
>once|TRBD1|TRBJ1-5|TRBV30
CAWRDSDNQPQHF
TGTGCCTGGCGGGACAGCGACAATCAGCCCCAGCATTTT
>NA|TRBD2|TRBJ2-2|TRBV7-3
CASSFGLAGDGELFF
TGTGCCAGCAGCTTTGGGTTAGCGGGAGACGGGGAGCTGTTTTTT
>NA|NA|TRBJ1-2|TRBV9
CASSATLGALVDYGYTF
TGTGCCAGCAGCGCAACCCTAGGGGCGCTTGTAGACTATGGCTACACCTTC
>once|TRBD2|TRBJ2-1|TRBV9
CASSPSGYYNEQFF
TGTGCCAGCAGCCCTAGCGGTTACTACAATGAGCAGTTCTTC
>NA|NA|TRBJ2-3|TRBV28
CASSLAGHGTDTQYF
TGTGCCAGCAGTTTAGCGGGCCATGGCACAGATACGCAGTATTTT
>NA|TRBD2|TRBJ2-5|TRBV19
CASSGGGWETQYF
TGTGCCAGTAGTGGGGGGGGTTGGGAGACCCAGTACTTC
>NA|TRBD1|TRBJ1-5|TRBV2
CASSPGDRNAYQPQHF
TGTGCCAGCAGTCCAGGGGACAGGAACGCTTATCAGCCCCAGCATTTT
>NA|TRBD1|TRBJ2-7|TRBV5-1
CASSPTGAAYEQYF
TGCGCCAGCAGCCCTACAGGGGCAGCCTACGAGCAGTACTTC
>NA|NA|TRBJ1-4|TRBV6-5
CASSYSIGVSNEKLFF
TGTGCCAGCAGTTACTCGATAGGGGTTTCAAATGAAAAACTGTTTTTT
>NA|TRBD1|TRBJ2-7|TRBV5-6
CASSSGTVRSSYEQYF
TGTGCCAGCAGCTCGGGGACAGTGAGGAGCTCCTACGAGCAGTACTTC
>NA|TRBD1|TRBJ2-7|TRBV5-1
CASSLTGQDYEQYF
TGCGCCAGCAGCTTGACGGGACAGGACTACGAGCAGTACTTC
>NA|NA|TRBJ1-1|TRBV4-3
CASSQGTGTSNTEAFF
TGCGCCAGCAGCCAGGGAACCGGGACATCAAACACTGAAGCTTTCTTT
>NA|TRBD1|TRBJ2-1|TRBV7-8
CASSLDEQGNEQFF
TGTGCCAGCAGCTTAGATGAACAGGGGAATGAGCAGTTCTTC
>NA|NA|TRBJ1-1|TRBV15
CATPQTASHDRNTEAFF
TGTGCCACCCCCCAAACAGCGTCTCACGACAGGAACACTGAAGCTTTCTTT
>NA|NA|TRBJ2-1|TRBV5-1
CASSLGTAANEQFF
TGCGCCAGCAGCTTGGGCACAGCTGCCAATGAGCAGTTCTTC
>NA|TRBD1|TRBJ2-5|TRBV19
CASSVDREDETQYF
TGTGCCAGTAGCGTGGACAGGGAGGACGAGACCCAGTACTTC
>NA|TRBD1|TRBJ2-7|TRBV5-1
CASSQGQGPYEQYF
TGCGCCAGCAGCCAGGGACAGGGACCCTACGAGCAGTACTTC
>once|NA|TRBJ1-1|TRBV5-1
CASSLERSSTEAFF
TGCGCCAGCAGCTTAGAGAGGTCGAGCACTGAAGCTTTCTTT
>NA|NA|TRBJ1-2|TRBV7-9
CASSPPTGHPEGYTF
TGTGCCAGCAGCCCACCAACAGGACACCCTGAGGGCTACACCTTC
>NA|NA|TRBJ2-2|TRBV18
CASSRRDDSTGELFF
TGTGCCAGCTCACGGCGGGATGATTCTACCGGGGAGCTGTTTTTT
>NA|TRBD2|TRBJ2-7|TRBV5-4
CASSSTPYPRETYEQYF
TGTGCCAGCAGCTCTACCCCTTACCCGCGGGAGACCTACGAGCAGTACTTC
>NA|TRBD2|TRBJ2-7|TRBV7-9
CASSPTGTSYEQYF
TGTGCCAGCAGCCCCACCGGGACTAGCTACGAGCAGTACTTC
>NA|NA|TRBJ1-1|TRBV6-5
CASSSASTGGTEAFF
TGTGCCAGCAGTTCCGCCTCTACAGGTGGTACTGAAGCTTTCTTT
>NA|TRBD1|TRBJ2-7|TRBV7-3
CASSSTRDSHEQYF
TGTGCCAGCAGCTCAACCCGGGACAGTCACGAGCAGTACTTC
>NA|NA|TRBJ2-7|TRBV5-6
CASSGGTAYEQYF
TGTGCCAGCAGCGGAGGGACAGCTTACGAGCAGTACTTC
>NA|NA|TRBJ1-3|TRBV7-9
CASRDYLNTIYF
TGTGCCAGCAGGGACTACCTAAACACCATATATTTT
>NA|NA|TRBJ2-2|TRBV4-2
CASSQARTYTGELFF
TGTGCCAGCAGCCAAGCCCGGACTTACACCGGGGAGCTGTTTTTT
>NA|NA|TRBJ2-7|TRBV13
CASSTGDYYEQYF
TGTGCCAGCAGTACCGGAGATTACTACGAGCAGTACTTC
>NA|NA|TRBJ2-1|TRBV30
CAWSYGSGMVGHEQFF
TGTGCCTGGAGTTATGGTTCTGGAATGGTGGGGCATGAGCAGTTCTTC
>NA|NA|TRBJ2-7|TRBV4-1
CASSRGSGERTYEQYF
TGCGCCAGCAGCCGGGGGTCAGGGGAGAGGACCTACGAGCAGTACTTC
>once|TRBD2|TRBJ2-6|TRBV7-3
CASSPPLAGDSGANVLTF
TGTGCCAGCAGCCCCCCTCTAGCGGGGGACTCTGGGGCCAACGTCCTGACTTTC
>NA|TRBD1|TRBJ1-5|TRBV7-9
CASSTGTGRNQPQHF
TGTGCCAGCAGCACCGGGACAGGGAGGAATCAGCCCCAGCATTTT
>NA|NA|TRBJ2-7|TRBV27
CASSLGGAGYEQYF
TGTGCCAGCAGTTTAGGGGGGGCGGGATACGAGCAGTACTTC
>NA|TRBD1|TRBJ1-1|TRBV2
CASSWDSNTEAFF
TGTGCCAGCAGCTGGGACAGTAACACTGAAGCTTTCTTT
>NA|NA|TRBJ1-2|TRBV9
CASSVLAELPNYGYTF
TGTGCCAGCAGCGTGTTAGCTGAGTTGCCTAACTATGGCTACACCTTC
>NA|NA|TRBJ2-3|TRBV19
CASSIYRGTDTQYF
TGTGCCAGTAGTATTTACAGGGGCACAGATACGCAGTATTTT
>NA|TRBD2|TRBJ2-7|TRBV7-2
CASSIPGLRDDEQYF
TGTGCCAGCAGCATTCCGGGACTACGGGATGACGAGCAGTACTTC
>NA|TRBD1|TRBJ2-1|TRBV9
CASSVESGGGNNEQFF
TGTGCCAGCAGCGTAGAATCAGGGGGTGGGAACAATGAGCAGTTCTTC